This record covers a single TCR beta chain. This clone was found once. Its cognate antigen has yet to be identified. No clone much larger than this one lies a single base away; base qualities are absent. The data were obtained in a study of cytomegalovirus exposure and HLA in healthy donors (dated by TCRdb to about 2017). For context, the study as a whole: According to a later analysis, one platform produced both the 110 or so validation repertoires and the approximately 660 repertoires of the first cohort. The aim of the study was to test whether cataloging public T cell receptors could identify signatures of past pathogen exposure. Along with the roughly 700-subject first cohort, a separate validation cohort of 120 different subjects was used. High-throughput TCR immunosequencing, statistical association of individual TCRs with disease status, and machine learning were combined to predict cytomegalovirus infection status. What the work shows at the level of the full study, not this receptor alone: Most TCR sequences were observed very rarely across donors, whereas some public TCRs were present in many individuals. In vitro tests confirmed that a few of the cytomegalovirus-associated TCR beta chains recognize cytomegalovirus antigens. In a later analysis, TCRs clustered in the first cohort were found to also tend to co-occur in the roughly 120 validation repertoires, with approximately 95% of cluster scores above 0. A later analysis had no HLA typing for the validation cohort, so co-occurrence there was scored across all 120 repertoires. According to the authors, the approach could potentially be generalized to other disease states and immunological phenotypes. The classifier was reported to diagnose cytomegalovirus status with high specificity and sensitivity in both the original and validation cohorts. The study gave a list of over 150 TCR beta chains associated with cytomegalovirus.

The donors were included in the validation cohort of 120 subjects, a group kept apart from the roughly 730-subject first cohort. CDR1 and CDR2, per the germline V gene, are SGHRS and YFSETQ. The CDR3 goes from the cysteine to the phenylalanine over 13 residues. Only CDR3 DNA is held: 39 bases, read in frame from base 1. Ends trimmed: V by 4 bases, J by 1 base; bases unmatched to a gene: 0. Library creation used the immunoSEQ multiplex PCR assay. In the original analysis: To diagnose cytomegalovirus status from the catalog of TCR beta chain sequences, a statistical classification framework was built. TCRdb took over this immuneACCESS table, retaining in-frame rearrangements with V and J assigned. Such tables are incomplete; in checked studies, under half of the missing clones stem from an unresolved V gene, and the remainder is unexplained. D and trimming were read from the DNA, whereas the V and J calls and clone size are those reported in that table. For this sample there are 200,000 or so clones; 75% to 85% appear just once. The ten most abundant clones make up roughly 13% of the sample.

The sequence was collected from a woman aged 30 to 39 in good health and CMV-seropositive. The chain is encoded by TRBV5-1 joined to TRBJ1-1, with 8 bases matching TRBD1. Sequencing used PBMCs. The DNA sequence is given as TGCGCCAGCAGCGACAGGGGGAACACTGAAGCTTTCTTT. Its protein is CASSDRGNTEAFF.